This T cell receptor beta chain emerged from a study of radiotherapy plus CTLA-4 blockade in lung cancer. About the research overall: Of all patients, approximately 20% responded objectively and approximately 31% showed disease control. Study observations and caveats: According to reports, early shifts in blood T cell clones, alongside interferon-beta, forecast response most accurately. Blood-borne expansion of tumor-derived TCR clones followed radiotherapy plus ipilimumab.

The table lists this clone with a few counts. Its antigen remains unknown. This table comes from immunoSEQ multiplex PCR, and its TCRdb copy is limited to in-frame clones, with some not included. The sample has about 62,000 clones, around 69% seen once. The CDR3 is made up of 15 amino acids. Germline V lookup: CDR1 MGHDK, CDR2 SYGVNS. Trimming removed 3 bases from V and 10 bases from J, with 18 bases in between. The receptor comes from a human donor with non-small cell lung cancer who had a complete response to radiotherapy plus ipilimumab. This specimen was peripheral blood, taken from a patient treated with radiotherapy plus ipilimumab. V usage is TRBV25-1 and J usage is TRBJ1-4; possible D gene TRBD1, 5 bases. The DNA of the CDR3 is TGTGCCAGCAGTGACCCCGTTTACAGGTTTGGAAAACTGTTTTTT. Protein sequence: CASSDPVYRFGKLFF.